This TCR beta chain originates from a study of T cells after yellow fever vaccination. Trimming took 5 bases from V and 4 from J; bases not matched to a gene: 8. This CDR3 contains 15 residues. CDR1 is SGHTA and CDR2 is FQGNSA in the germline V gene. One entry per CDR3 protein results from TCRdb running MiXCR on the 5' RACE reads. The data hold more than 350,000 distinct CDR3 sequences, with around 10% observed a single time. The chain recombines TRBV7-2 with TRBJ1-2, with TRBD1 matching 9 bases. This sample comprised PBMCs, obtained on the day of the first yellow fever vaccination. This clonotype was obtained from a man aged 18 to 35 who received the YFV17D yellow fever vaccine. CDR3 coding DNA: TGTGCCAGCAGCCAGGGACAGGGTTCGGTCTATGGCTACACCTTC. Its protein product is CASSQGQGSVYGYTF.